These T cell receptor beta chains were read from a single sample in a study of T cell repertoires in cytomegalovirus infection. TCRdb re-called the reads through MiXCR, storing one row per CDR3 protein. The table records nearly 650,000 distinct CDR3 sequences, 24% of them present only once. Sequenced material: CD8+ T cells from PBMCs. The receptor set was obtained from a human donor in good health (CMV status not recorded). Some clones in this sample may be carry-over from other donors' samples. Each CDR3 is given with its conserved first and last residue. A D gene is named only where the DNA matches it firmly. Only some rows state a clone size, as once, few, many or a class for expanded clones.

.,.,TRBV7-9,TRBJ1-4,TGTGCCAGCAGCCCACGGGCAGAAAAACTGTTTTTT,CASSPRAEKLFF
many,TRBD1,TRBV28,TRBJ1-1,TGTGCCAGCAGTTCCCCCGGGACAGTCATGAACACTGAAGCTTTCTTT,CASSSPGTVMNTEAFF
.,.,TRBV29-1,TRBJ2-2,TGTAGCGTTGCACGGTACACCGGGGAGCTGTTTTTT,CSVARYTGELFF
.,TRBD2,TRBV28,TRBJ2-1,TGTGCCAGCAGCCCAGAGGGTAGCGGGGGGCCTCGCTACAATGAGCAGTTCTTC,CASSPEGSGGPRYNEQFF
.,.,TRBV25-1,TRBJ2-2,TGTGCCAGCGGGAGTTACACCAAAACCGGGGAGCTGTTTTTT,CASGSYTKTGELFF
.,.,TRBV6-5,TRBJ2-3,TGTGCCAGCAGTTACTGGGTGGGCACAGATACGCAGTATTTT,CASSYWVGTDTQYF
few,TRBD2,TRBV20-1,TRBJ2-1,TGCAGTGCTAGGGAGCGGGGTCGTAAGGAGCAGTTCTTC,CSARERGRKEQFF
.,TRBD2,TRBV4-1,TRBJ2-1,TGCGCCAGCAGCAGCCAGGGCAGGAAGGGGACTAGCGGGAAGTACAATGAGCAGTTCTTC,CASSSQGRKGTSGKYNEQFF
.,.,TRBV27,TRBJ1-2,TGTACCAGCAGTTCTCTACTAGATTTCTATGGCTACACCTTC,CTSSSLLDFYGYTF
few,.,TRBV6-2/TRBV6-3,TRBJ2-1,TGTGCCAGCAGTTACGAGGAACCGAGCTCCTACAATGAGCAGTTCTTC,CASSYEEPSSYNEQFF
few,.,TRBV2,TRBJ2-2,TGTGCCAGCAGTGGGACAGTAGACCAACCGAACACCGGGGAGCTGTTTTTT,CASSGTVDQPNTGELFF
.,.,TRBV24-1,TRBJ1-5,TGTGCCACCAGTGATTTAACAGTTTTCTTCAAACAGCCCCAGCATTTT,CATSDLTVFFKQPQHF
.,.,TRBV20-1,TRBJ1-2,TGCAGTGCTAGAGATGTGATCGCGACATCTAACTATGGCTACACCTTC,CSARDVIATSNYGYTF
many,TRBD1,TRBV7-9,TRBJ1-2,TGTGCCAGCAGCGAAGACAGGGGACGCGGCTACACCTTC,CASSEDRGRGYTF
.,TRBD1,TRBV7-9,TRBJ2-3,TGTGCCAGCAGCTTACCCGGGACAGAAGGACTAGATACGCAGTATTTT,CASSLPGTEGLDTQYF
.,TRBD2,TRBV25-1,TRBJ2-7,TGTGCCAGCAGTGAATCGATAGCGGGGGCCTACGAGCAGTACTTC,CASSESIAGAYEQYF
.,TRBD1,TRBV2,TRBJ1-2,TGTGCCAGCAGTGAAGCGCCAAGGACAGGAGACTATGGCTACACCTTC,CASSEAPRTGDYGYTF
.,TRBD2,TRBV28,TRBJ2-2,TGTGCCAGCAGTTGGGGCCTACTAGCGGGGGGTCTCACCGGGGAGCTGTTTTTT,CASSWGLLAGGLTGELFF
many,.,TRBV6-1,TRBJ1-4,TGTGCCAGCACCTCTAGGAGGGATGAAAAACTGTTTTTT,CASTSRRDEKLFF
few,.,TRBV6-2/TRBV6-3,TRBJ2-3,TGTGCCAGCAGTTACTCCCCTCACGTGGATTACACAGATACGCAGTATTTT,CASSYSPHVDYTDTQYF
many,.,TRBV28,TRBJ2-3,TGTGCCAGCAGTTTCCCCCCTATGAGTACGAGCACAGATACGCAGTATTTT,CASSFPPMSTSTDTQYF
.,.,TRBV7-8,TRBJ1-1,TGTGCCAGCAGCAACCCCCTCCGGGGACCCAAAATTGGAGGGAACACTGAAGCTTTCTTT,CASSNPLRGPKIGGNTEAFF
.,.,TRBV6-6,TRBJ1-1,TGTGCCAGCAGTTACTCTTCGGGGGCAGGTGAAGCTTTCTTT,CASSYSSGAGEAFF
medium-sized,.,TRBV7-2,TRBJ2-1,TGTGCCAGCAGCTCGAGGGGTAACTCGTACAATGAGCAGTTCTTC,CASSSRGNSYNEQFF
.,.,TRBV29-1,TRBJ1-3,TGCAGCGTTGACACCTCTGGAAACACCATATATTTT,CSVDTSGNTIYF
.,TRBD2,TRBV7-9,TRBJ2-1,TGTGCCAGCAGCTTAGAAGGGACTAGCGGGAGAACTAATGAGCAGTTCTTC,CASSLEGTSGRTNEQFF
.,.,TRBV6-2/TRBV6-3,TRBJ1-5,TGTGCCAGCAGTTCGTACCTGACATGGGATCAGCCCCAGCATTTT,CASSSYLTWDQPQHF
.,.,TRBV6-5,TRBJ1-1,TGTGCCAGCAGTTCGACGGATTATGACACTGAAGCTTTCTTT,CASSSTDYDTEAFF
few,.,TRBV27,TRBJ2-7,TGTGCCAGCAGTTTGAGTAACCTATTCTACGAGCAGTACTTC,CASSLSNLFYEQYF
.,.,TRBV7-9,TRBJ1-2,TGTGCCACTACAGCTAACTATGGCTACACCTTC,CATTANYGYTF
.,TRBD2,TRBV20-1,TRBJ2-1,TGCAGTGCCCGGACGGGGGGGCCCTTCAATGAGCAGTTCTTC,CSARTGGPFNEQFF
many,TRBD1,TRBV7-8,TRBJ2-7,TGTGCCAGCAGCTTAGACGGGACAGGATATAATTACGAGCAGTACTTC,CASSLDGTGYNYEQYF
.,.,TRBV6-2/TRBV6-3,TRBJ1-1,TGTGCCAGCAGGGATGGCGGCACTGAAGCTTTCTTT,CASRDGGTEAFF
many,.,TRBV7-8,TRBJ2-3,TGTGCCAGCAGCAGACCGAGGGACGGAGGGGAAGATACGCAGTATTTT,CASSRPRDGGEDTQYF
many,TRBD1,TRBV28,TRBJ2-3,TGTGCCAGCAGTTTGCCTCGGGGACAGCGTTACACAGATACGCAGTATTTT,CASSLPRGQRYTDTQYF
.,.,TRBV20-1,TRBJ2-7,TGCAGTGCTAGAGAAGACCTACTAGGTCCCTACGAGCAGTACTTC,CSAREDLLGPYEQYF
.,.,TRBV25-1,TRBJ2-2,TGTGCCAGCATGGAGGCCGGGGAGCTGTTTTTT,CASMEAGELFF
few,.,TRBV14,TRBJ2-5,TGTGCCAGCAGCCAGACCGGGCTTAGGGAGACCCAGTACTTC,CASSQTGLRETQYF
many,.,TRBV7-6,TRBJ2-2,TGTGCCAGCAGCTCAGGACGGAACACCGGGGAGCTGTTTTTT,CASSSGRNTGELFF
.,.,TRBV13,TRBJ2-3,TGTGCCAGCAGCTCTGCCGGGGAGAGCGCAGATACGCAGTATTTT,CASSSAGESADTQYF
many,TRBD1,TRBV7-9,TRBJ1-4,TGTGCCAGCAGTCATGATTCCGGGACAGGAAATGAAAAACTGTTTTTT,CASSHDSGTGNEKLFF
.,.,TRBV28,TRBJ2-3,TGTGCCAGCAGTTTCCCAGGGGAGGCAGATACGCAGTATTTT,CASSFPGEADTQYF
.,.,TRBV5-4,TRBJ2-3,TGTGCCAGCCGGGGCAACTCCGCACGAACGCAGTATTTT,CASRGNSARTQYF
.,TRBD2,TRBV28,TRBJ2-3,TGTGCCAGCAGTTACCCCTCTAGCGGGGGCCTGAGCACAGATACGCAGTATTTT,CASSYPSSGGLSTDTQYF
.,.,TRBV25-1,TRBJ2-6,TGTGCCAGCAGCCGAGGGGCCGGACGGGCGAGCTCTGGGGCCAACGTCCTGACTTTC,CASSRGAGRASSGANVLTF
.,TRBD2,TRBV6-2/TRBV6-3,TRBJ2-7,TGTGCCAACAGTTACTCGAAGGAGCGGGGGAGTTACGAGCAGTACTTC,CANSYSKERGSYEQYF
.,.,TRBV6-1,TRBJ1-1,TGTGCCAGCAGTGACGGGGACAACCGGGCCACTGAAGCTTTCTTT,CASSDGDNRATEAFF
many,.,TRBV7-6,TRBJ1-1,TGTGCCAGCAGCTTAGGAGGAAGGGCCACTGAAGCTTTCTTT,CASSLGGRATEAFF
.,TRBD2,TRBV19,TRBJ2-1,TGTGCCAGTAGTCCAGAAGCTGGGACTAGCGGGGTTAATGAGCAGTTCTTC,CASSPEAGTSGVNEQFF
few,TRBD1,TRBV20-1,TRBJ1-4,TGCAGTGCCCAAGACAGGGGAGCTGAAAAACTGTTTTTT,CSAQDRGAEKLFF
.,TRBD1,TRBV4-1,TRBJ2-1,TGCGCCAGCAGCCAAGATATTGCGGGACAGGGGTCGTTCTCCTACAATGAGCAGTTCTTC,CASSQDIAGQGSFSYNEQFF
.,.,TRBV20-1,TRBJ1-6,TGCAGTGCTAGAGATGAAGGAAACAGCTATTCACCCCTCCACTTT,CSARDEGNSYSPLHF
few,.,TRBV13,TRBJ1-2,TGTGCCAGCAGCTTAGTTTCAGGCCAGGGCTACACCTTC,CASSLVSGQGYTF
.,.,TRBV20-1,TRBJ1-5,TGCAGTGCTCTTGGCGGACCAGATAGCAATCAGCCCCAGCATTTT,CSALGGPDSNQPQHF
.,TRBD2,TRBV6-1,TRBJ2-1,TGTGCCAGCCAAGGACTAGCGGGTTTAAATGAGCAGTTCTTC,CASQGLAGLNEQFF
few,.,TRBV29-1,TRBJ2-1,TGCAGCGTTGAAGATGGGGAGGGGGCCACTGGTGAGCAGTTCTTC,CSVEDGEGATGEQFF
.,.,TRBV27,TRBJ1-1,TGTGCCAGCAGTTTCGGGACACCCCACACTGAAGCTTTCTTT,CASSFGTPHTEAFF